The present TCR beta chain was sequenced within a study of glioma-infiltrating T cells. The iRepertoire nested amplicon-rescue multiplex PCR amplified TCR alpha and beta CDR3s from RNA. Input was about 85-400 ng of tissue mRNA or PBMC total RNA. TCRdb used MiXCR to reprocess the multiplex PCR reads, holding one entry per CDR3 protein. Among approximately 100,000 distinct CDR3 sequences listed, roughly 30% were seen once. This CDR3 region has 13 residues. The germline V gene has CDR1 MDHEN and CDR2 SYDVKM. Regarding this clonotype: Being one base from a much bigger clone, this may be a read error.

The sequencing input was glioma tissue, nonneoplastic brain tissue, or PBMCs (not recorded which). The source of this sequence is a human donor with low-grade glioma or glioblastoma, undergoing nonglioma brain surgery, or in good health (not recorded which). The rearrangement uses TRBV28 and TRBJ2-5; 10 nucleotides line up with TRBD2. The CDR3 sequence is CAISTSGQETKYF. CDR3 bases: TGTGCCATCTCGACTAGCGGGCAAGAGACCAAGTACTTC.